This TCR beta chain derives from a study of response to subunit inactivated influenza vaccine. General study points: Each seasonal influenza vaccination recruits few new T cells, the authors suggested.

A single record per CDR3 protein comes from TCRdb applying MiXCR to the RT-PCR reads. The table shows around 760,000 distinct CDR3 sequences, with around 13% occurring only once. Trimming shortened V by 2 bases and J by 5 bases, and 12 bases separated the two germline ends. The CDR3 has 14 amino acids. The germline gives CDR1 SGHAT, CDR2 FQNNGV. In its sample, this clonotype was seen a few times. Its antigen is unidentified. The chain employs TRBV11-2 and TRBJ2-5; tentatively, D is TRBD2 (6 bases). The sequence was collected from a man aged 50-60 years who received an inactivated influenza vaccine. The sample here was PBMCs from blood, taken 14 to 15 days before vaccination. CDR3 region: CASSLWAGRETQYF. The CDR3 nucleotides read TGTGCCAGCAGCTTATGGGCAGGGAGGGAGACCCAGTACTTC.